These 17 T cell receptor beta chains came from one sample sequenced in a study of T-cell reconstitution after alpha-beta-depleted transplantation in children. Unique molecular identifiers were incorporated into the prepared TCRbeta library. TCRdb called the PCR reads again in MiXCR, with one record for every CDR3 protein. The sample holds some 600,000 distinct CDR3 sequences, over 15% seen once. Sequenced here: PBMCs from the stem cell graft donor, sampled from the stem cell graft. The source of these receptors is a human donor who donated a stem cell graft to a child with acute myeloid leukemia.

This clonotype was recorded many times. This chain uses TRBV5-1 with TRBJ1-1, with D maybe TRBD1 (5 bases). Germline CDR1 and CDR2: SGHRS and YFSETQ. The CDR3 covers 13 residues. Trimming stripped 3 bases from V and 1 base from J, with 7 bases between. Here the CDR3 reads CASSWDGNTEAFF. Here the CDR3 DNA reads TGCGCCAGCAGCTGGGACGGGAACACTGAAGCTTTCTTT.

This clonotype has a count of ten or more. The V gene is TRBV29-1, the J gene TRBJ2-7, with D unresolved. The germline V and J ends were trimmed by 6 bases and 4 bases, with 13 bases remaining between them. The germline V gene has CDR1 SQVTM and CDR2 ANQGSEA. The CDR3 is 12 amino acids. Here the CDR3 reads CSVASDTYEQYF. CDR3 nucleotide sequence: TGCAGCGTGGCTTCAGACACGTACGAGCAGTACTTC.

This clonotype was counted a few times. The J gene is TRBJ2-1, the V gene TRBV24-1; weak D call: TRBD2 (6 bases). This CDR3 comprises 18 residues. CDR1 KGHDR and CDR2 SFDVKD come from the germline V gene. Trimming cost V 1 base and J 3 bases, with 18 bases left between them. The CDR3 protein is CATSDFDRETSNYNEQFF. Here the CDR3 DNA reads TGTGCCACCAGTGATTTCGACCGGGAGACATCGAACTACAATGAGCAGTTCTTC.

The chain joins TRBV15 to TRBJ2-2; D unclear. Germline V gene lookup returns CDR1 LNHNV and CDR2 YYDKDF (reference sequence). The V end lost 0 bases, the J end lost 8 bases, and 10 bases lay between the germline ends. This CDR3 has 14 amino acids. CDR3 in amino acids: CATSREPLGGELFF. The CDR3 DNA reads TGTGCCACCAGCAGAGAACCCCTGGGAGGGGAGCTGTTTTTT.

The chain couples TRBV5-1 to TRBJ1-1; 8 bases map to TRBD1. The V segment lost 7 bases and the J segment 3 bases; nucleotides outside the gene matches: 8. Germline CDR1 is SGHRS and CDR2 is YFSETQ. The CDR3 runs to 14 residues. In nucleotides, the CDR3 is TGCGCCAGCGGACTCATACAGGGGGACACTGAAGCTTTCTTT. Protein sequence: CASGLIQGDTEAFF. The whole variable domain, remainder taken from reference TRBV5-1 and TRBJ1-1, is KAGVTQTPRYLIKTRGQQVTLSCSPISGHRSVSWYQQTPGQGLQFLFEYFSETQRNKGNFPGRFSGRQFSNSRSEMNVSTLELGDSALYLCASGLIQGDTEAFFGQGTRLTVV.

This clonotype was detected a few times. CDR3 nucleotide sequence: TGTGCCAGCAGCTTAGCACGACAGGGGCCAAACACTGAAGCTTTCTTT. This sequence encodes CASSLARQGPNTEAFF. V and J are TRBV7-2 and TRBJ1-1; 8 nucleotides match TRBD1. With V trimmed by 0 bases and J by 2 bases, 5 bases remained unmatched. The CDR3 contains 16 residues. The germline V gene encodes CDR1 SGHTA and CDR2 FQGNSA.

This clonotype was counted only a few times. The chain is built from TRBV7-8 and TRBJ2-2; 7 nucleotides align to TRBD1. CDR1 and CDR2 from the germline V gene are SGHVS and FQNEAQ. V shed 3 bases, J shed 2 bases, and the junction held 9 bases outside the gene matches. There are 17 residues in the CDR3. Written as DNA, the CDR3 is TGTGCCAGCAGCTTCGACAGGGTCCGCCGAAACACCGGGGAGCTGTTTTTT. This sequence encodes CASSFDRVRRNTGELFF. Together with reference TRBV7-8 and TRBJ2-2, the CDR3 gives the full variable domain: GAGVSQSPRYKVAKRGQDVALRCDPISGHVSLFWYQQALGQGPEFLTYFQNEAQLDKSGLPSDRFFAERPEGSVSTLKIQRTQQEDSAVYLCASSFDRVRRNTGELFFGEGSRLTVL.

The chain is built from TRBV27 and TRBJ1-5; D gene ambiguous. In germline, CDR1 is MNHEY, CDR2 SMNVEV (reference sequence). The CDR3 totals 14 residues. V lost 7 bases and J 1 base, leaving 11 bases between the germline ends. Here the CDR3 DNA reads TGTGCCAGCAAACCCCTAGACAGCAATCAGCCCCAGCATTTT. Translating it yields CASKPLDSNQPQHF.

This clonotype was detected many times. The rearrangement joins TRBV20-1 to TRBJ1-4, with D possibly matching TRBD1 (6 bases). Germline V gives CDR1 DFQATT, CDR2 SNEGSKA (reference sequence). Trimming cost V 5 bases and J 6 bases, with 13 bases left between them. The length of the CDR3 is 13 residues. Here the CDR3 reads CSAPKGGDEKLFF. CDR3 in DNA: TGCAGTGCTCCGAAAGGGGGGGATGAAAAACTGTTTTTT.

This clonotype has only a few counts. This chain uses TRBV7-2 with TRBJ2-3; TRBD2 matches 11 bases. Per germline, CDR1 SGHTA and CDR2 FQGNSA. The junction had 16 bases not matched to a gene; V was cut back by 5 bases and J by 3 bases. This CDR3 has 19 amino acids. DNA of the CDR3: TGTGCCAGCAGCCCTAGCCCGCTAGCGGGGGGCACACAAACAGATACGCAGTATTTT. Encoded protein: CASSPSPLAGGTQTDTQYF.

This clonotype was counted a few times. The rearrangement links TRBV20-1 to TRBJ1-1; possible D gene TRBD1, 5 bases. V lost 1 base, J lost 3 bases, and 15 bases lay in between. Germline CDR1 reads DFQATT; CDR2 reads SNEGSKA (reference sequence). The length of the CDR3 is 15 residues. CDR3 bases: TGCAGTGCTAGAGTAGATGGTCTGGGGGACACTGAAGCTTTCTTT. Translation: CSARVDGLGDTEAFF.

This clonotype was recorded many times. This chain links TRBV20-1 with TRBJ1-5, with D possibly being TRBD1 (5 bases). This CDR3 is built from 14 residues. Trimming removed 3 bases at V and 4 bases at J, with 13 bases between. Germline lookup yields CDR1 DFQATT and CDR2 SNEGSKA (reference sequence). The chain's CDR3 is CSASLGRENQPQHF. CDR3 nucleotides: TGCAGTGCTAGTTTGGGGCGCGAGAATCAGCCCCAGCATTTT.

This rearrangement joins TRBV27 to TRBJ2-5; 9 nucleotides align to TRBD2. The CDR3 has 15 residues. Germline trimming cut 3 bases from V and 5 bases from J; bases unmatched to any gene: 7. Per germline, CDR1 MNHEY and CDR2 SMNVEV (reference sequence). CDR3 region: CASSFFLAGKETQYF. The DNA for the CDR3 is TGTGCCAGCAGTTTTTTTCTAGCGGGGAAGGAGACCCAGTACTTC.

The rearrangement joins TRBV24-1 to TRBJ1-2; 7 bases line up with TRBD1. The CDR3 has 14 amino acids. The junction had 5 bases not matched to a gene; V was cut back by 4 bases and J by 4 bases. Germline V gene data show CDR1 as KGHDR and CDR2 as SFDVKD. CDR3 nucleotide sequence: TGTGCCACCAGTGACGAGACAGGGCCCTATGGCTACACCTTC. Protein: CATSDETGPYGYTF.

The chain couples TRBV4-3 to TRBJ2-7, with D possibly TRBD2 on 6 matching bases. V was clipped by 3 bases and J by 2 bases, with 14 bases between them. Germline CDR1 is LGHNA and CDR2 is YSLEER. The CDR3 spans 15 residues. CDR3 amino acids: CASSQEGGEAYEQYF. The DNA for the CDR3 is TGCGCCAGCAGCCAGGAAGGCGGGGAGGCCTACGAGCAGTACTTC.

The chain is built from TRBV28 and TRBJ1-1, with 9 bases matching TRBD1. The CDR3 length is 17 residues. The V gene's germline CDR1 is MDHEN and CDR2 SYDVKM. V shed 4 bases and J 5 bases; nucleotides not matched to a gene: 14. The CDR3 sequence is CASSSPRTGEVSTEAFF. CDR3 nucleotide sequence: TGTGCCAGCAGTTCTCCCCGGACAGGGGAGGTGTCGACTGAAGCTTTCTTT.

This chain links TRBV18 with TRBJ2-5; 12 bases fit TRBD2. The V gene's germline CDR1 is KGHSH and CDR2 LQKENI. The V and J ends lost 2 bases and 1 base, in that order; junction bases with no gene match: 8. The CDR3 is made up of 18 amino acids. The CDR3 loop reads CASSPSLAGGNIQETQYF. CDR3 in DNA: TGTGCCAGCTCACCATCGCTAGCGGGGGGGAATATCCAAGAGACCCAGTACTTC.